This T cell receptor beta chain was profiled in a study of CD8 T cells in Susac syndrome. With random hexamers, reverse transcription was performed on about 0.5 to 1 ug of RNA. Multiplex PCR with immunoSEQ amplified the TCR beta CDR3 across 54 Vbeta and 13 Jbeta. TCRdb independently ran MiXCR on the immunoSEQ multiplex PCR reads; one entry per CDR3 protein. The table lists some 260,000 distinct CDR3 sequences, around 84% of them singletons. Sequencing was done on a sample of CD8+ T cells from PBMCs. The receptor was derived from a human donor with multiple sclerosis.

The CDR3 region is CASSLGQGNYGYTF. CDR3 nucleotides: TGTGCCAGCAGTTTGGGACAGGGGAACTATGGCTACACCTTC. The rearrangement joins TRBV27 to TRBJ1-2, with 10 bases matching TRBD1. J gave up 2 bases and V 3 bases, and 0 bases lay outside the gene matches. In germline, CDR1 is MNHEY, CDR2 SMNVEV (reference sequence). CDR3 length: 14 residues.